Each of the 23 T cell receptor beta chains below was sequenced from the same sample in a study of cytomegalovirus exposure and HLA in healthy donors. This PCR relied on a set of 60 Vbeta primers and 13 Jbeta primers. The protocol was immunoSEQ multiplex PCR, while the TCRdb copy is restricted to in-frame clones and leaves out a portion. The sample carries about 270,000 clones, about 66% recorded once. The sequenced sample was PBMCs. The receptors were gathered from a female donor in good health and CMV-seronegative.

This clone was detected only a few times. This chain uses TRBV11-2 with TRBJ2-1; TRBD2 agrees at 7 bases. This CDR3 region has 15 residues. Trimming cost V 5 bases and J 3 bases; bases outside gene matches: 7. Germline CDR1 and CDR2: SGHAT and FQNNGV. CDR3 amino acids: CASSQREGIYNEQFF. The CDR3 DNA reads as TGTGCCAGCAGCCAGAGGGAGGGTATCTACAATGAGCAGTTCTTC.

This clone was detected only a few times. The rearrangement links TRBV4-2 to TRBJ2-1; 7 bases map to TRBD1. CDR1 is LGHNA and CDR2 is YNFKEQ in the germline V gene. The CDR3 spans 16 residues. The V and J ends lost 1 base and 5 bases, in that order; junction bases with no gene match: 8. The chain's CDR3 is CASSQVTGAVNNEQFF. The CDR3, as DNA: TGTGCCAGCAGCCAAGTAACAGGGGCGGTCAACAATGAGCAGTTCTTC.

This clone was seen once. V is TRBV14 and J is TRBJ2-5; possibly TRBD1 for D (6 bases). The length of the CDR3 is 16 residues. Trimming pared 0 bases from V and 4 bases from J, leaving 15 bases between. Germline assignment: CDR1 SGHDN and CDR2 FVKESK. CDR3 coding DNA: TGTGCCAGCAGCCAAGAAAGGGCAGGGGTACGAGAGACCCAGTACTTC. Its protein product is CASSQERAGVRETQYF.

The CDR3 bases are TGTGCCAGCAGTCCCTCGAGCACTTACTTC. It yields the protein CASSPSSTYF. This chain uses TRBV6-4 with TRBJ2-7; no reliable D call. Germline V CDR1 and CDR2: MRHNA, SNTAGT. The CDR3 spans 10 residues. Trimming pared 5 bases from V and 13 bases from J, leaving 12 bases between.

V and J are TRBV28 and TRBJ2-3, with a possible D match to TRBD2 (5 bases). With 3 bases removed from V and 4 bases from J, the gap between germline ends came to 14 bases. Germline V gene data show CDR1 as MDHEN and CDR2 as SYDVKM. The CDR3 sequence is 15 residues long. Here the CDR3 DNA reads TGTGCCAGCAGTTTTTTGGCGGGTGGGCCAGATACGCAGTATTTT. It yields the protein CASSFLAGGPDTQYF.

The chain combines TRBV7-9 with TRBJ2-4; no clear D gene. Germline V gene lookup returns CDR1 SEHNR and CDR2 FQNEAQ (reference sequence). The V and J ends lost 5 bases and 0 bases respectively, with 14 bases between them. The CDR3 is 16 residues long. The CDR3 DNA reads as TGTGCCAGCAGCCCCTTGTCCCTATTAGCCAAAAACATTCAGTACTTC. This translates into CASSPLSLLAKNIQYF.

The CDR3 sequence: CASTASSYEQYF. CDR3 nucleotide sequence: TGTGCCAGCACTGCGAGCTCCTACGAGCAGTACTTC. The chain couples TRBV27 to TRBJ2-7; D unclear. Looked up from germline, CDR1 is MNHEY and CDR2 is SMNVEV (reference sequence). The length of the CDR3 is 12 residues. V lost 7 bases, J lost 0 bases, and 7 bases lay in between.

J is TRBJ2-5 and V is TRBV13; 10 positions match TRBD2. CDR3 length: 17 residues. J lost 5 bases, V lost 3 bases, and 12 bases had no gene match. Germline CDR1 is PRHDT and CDR2 is FYEKMQ (reference sequence). DNA for the CDR3: TGTGCCAGCAGCTTTTTCTCTAGCGGGAGAGGGGGGGAGACCCAGTACTTC. Translated: CASSFFSSGRGGETQYF.

The rearrangement joins TRBV5-1 to TRBJ1-2; D is possibly TRBD1 (5 bases). The CDR3 is made up of 14 amino acids. Germline V gene lookup returns CDR1 SGHRS and CDR2 YFSETQ. V was cut by 3 bases and J by 7 bases, with 16 bases left in between. CDR3 in DNA: TGCGCCAGCAGCTCGACAGCTGGTTCTGCTGGCTACACCTTC. It codes for CASSSTAGSAGYTF. Full variable domain (rest looked up from reference TRBV5-1 and TRBJ1-2): KAGVTQTPRYLIKTRGQQVTLSCSPISGHRSVSWYQQTPGQGLQFLFEYFSETQRNKGNFPGRFSGRQFSNSRSEMNVSTLELGDSALYLCASSSTAGSAGYTFGSGTRLTVV.

This clone showed up just once. Other DNA sequences within the sample encode an identical CDR3. The chain employs TRBV6-5 and TRBJ2-3; no clear D gene. V gave up 2 bases and J gave up 1 base, with 4 bases separating them. The CDR3 sequence is 13 residues long. Germline V gives CDR1 MNHEY, CDR2 SVGAGI. The CDR3 region is CASSYPGTDTQYF. The CDR3 DNA sequence: TGTGCCAGCAGTTACCCAGGCACAGATACGCAGTATTTT.

The rearrangement joins TRBV5-1 to TRBJ2-4; possibly TRBD1 for D (5 bases). There are 16 residues in the CDR3. Germline V CDR1 and CDR2: SGHRS, YFSETQ. V lost 0 bases and J 3 bases, leaving 13 bases between the germline ends. CDR3 bases: TGCGCCAGCAGCTTGGGCCCTCCTACAGGCAAAAACATTCAGTACTTC. This gives the protein CASSLGPPTGKNIQYF.

The chain links TRBV19 to TRBJ2-5; D perhaps matches TRBD2 (5 bases). The V gene lost 3 bases and the J gene lost 1 base, with 6 bases spanning the gap. The length of the CDR3 is 13 residues. CDR1 is LNHDA and CDR2 is SQIVND in the germline V gene (reference sequence). The CDR3 loop is CASSMRVQETQYF. The CDR3 DNA follows: TGTGCCAGTAGTATGCGGGTCCAAGAGACCCAGTACTTC.

This chain links TRBV7-8 with TRBJ1-1, with 10 bases fitting TRBD1. CDR3 length equals 15 residues. V was pared by 6 bases and J by 3 bases, with 7 bases of the junction left unmatched. Germline values: CDR1 SGHVS, CDR2 FQNEAQ. In DNA, the CDR3 is TGTGCCAGCAGATATACCGGGACAGGGGACACTGAAGCTTTCTTT. Its protein is CASRYTGTGDTEAFF.

This chain connects TRBV11-3 to TRBJ2-1; 10 bases are shared with TRBD1. The germline CDR1 and CDR2 sequences are SGHNT and YENEEA. The CDR3 is 15 amino acids. The V segment lost 5 bases and the J segment 2 bases; nucleotides outside the gene matches: 3. CDR3 protein: CASSLGQGAYNEQFF. The CDR3, as DNA: TGTGCCAGCAGCCTCGGACAGGGGGCCTACAATGAGCAGTTCTTC.

The V and J genes are TRBV6-6 and TRBJ2-5; D is uncertain. CDR3 length: 14 amino acids. CDR1 is MNHNY and CDR2 is SVGAGI in the germline V gene (reference sequence). V was clipped by 0 bases and J by 2 bases, with 7 bases between them. The CDR3 protein is CASSYSLQQETQYF. DNA of the CDR3: TGTGCCAGCAGTTACTCATTACAACAAGAGACCCAGTACTTC.

The chain combines TRBV2 with TRBJ1-1, with D maybe TRBD1 (5 bases). Trimming removed 7 bases from V and 5 bases from J, with 17 bases in between. There are 14 residues in the CDR3. Germline V gene sequence: CDR1 SNHLY, CDR2 FYNNEI. This chain's CDR3 is CASKEGYKGTEAFF. The CDR3 bases are TGTGCCAGCAAAGAAGGGTACAAGGGGACTGAAGCTTTCTTT.

The rearrangement links TRBV28 to TRBJ2-7; 7 nucleotides align to TRBD2. Germline values: CDR1 MDHEN, CDR2 SYDVKM. There are 16 residues in the CDR3. Trimming at V came to 1 base and at J to 2 bases, leaving 8 bases not matched to a gene. CDR3 in DNA: TGTGCCAGCAGTTTATACACTCCAGCGGGAACCTACGAGCAGTACTTC. Translating gives CASSLYTPAGTYEQYF.

The chain links TRBV19 to TRBJ1-2; D possibly corresponds to TRBD1 (5 bases). V shed 3 bases and J shed 3 bases, with 14 bases lying between them. Germline CDR1 LNHDA, CDR2 SQIVND (reference sequence). CDR3 length: 15 residues. The CDR3, as DNA: TGTGCCAGTAGTATGAGTTCGGCCAGGGACTATGGCTACACCTTC. Encoded protein: CASSMSSARDYGYTF.

V and J are TRBV27 and TRBJ1-1, with D perhaps matching TRBD1 (5 bases). With 0 bases removed from V and 11 bases from J, the gap between germline ends came to 13 bases. The germline gives CDR1 MNHEY, CDR2 SMNVEV (reference sequence). The CDR3 contains 13 residues. In nucleotides, the CDR3 is TGTGCCAGCAGTTTATCACGGCAGGGAAGGGCTTTCTTT. Protein sequence: CASSLSRQGRAFF.

This sequence joins TRBV4-1 and TRBJ2-3, with D maybe TRBD2 (5 bases). CDR3 length: 14 residues. Germline lookup yields CDR1 MGHRA and CDR2 YSYEKL. With 6 bases removed from V and 2 bases from J, the gap between germline ends came to 12 bases. In DNA form, the CDR3 reads TGCGCCAGCAGTTCTAGCTTCGTCACAGATACGCAGTATTTT. It is translated as CASSSSFVTDTQYF.

The chain carries TRBV11-3 and TRBJ2-7; weak D call: TRBD1 (6 bases). The germline gives CDR1 SGHNT, CDR2 YENEEA. The CDR3 has 14 residues. Trimming shortened V by 5 bases and J by 1 base, and 12 bases separated the two germline ends. The CDR3 loop reads CASSPPGQSYEQYF. For the CDR3, the DNA is TGTGCCAGCAGCCCTCCTGGACAGTCCTACGAGCAGTACTTC. Filled out from reference TRBV11-3 and TRBJ2-7, the complete variable domain reads EAGVVQSPRYKIIEKKQPVAFWCNPISGHNTLYWYLQNLGQGPELLIRYENEEAVDDSQLPKDRFSAERLKGVDSTLKIQPAELGDSAVYLCASSPPGQSYEQYFGPGTRLTVT.

V gene TRBV6-5 combines with J gene TRBJ2-3; 12 positions agree with TRBD1. Germline trimming cut 5 bases from V and 4 bases from J; bases unmatched to any gene: 4. In germline, CDR1 is MNHEY, CDR2 SVGAGI. This CDR3 is built from 15 residues. As DNA, the CDR3 is TGTGCCAGCAGTAGGGACAGGGGGCGCCCAGATACGCAGTATTTT. Translated: CASSRDRGRPDTQYF.

J is TRBJ2-1 and V is TRBV9; unclear D gene. This CDR3 is built from 14 residues. Germline CDR1 reads SGDLS; CDR2 reads YYNGEE. V lost 6 bases to trimming and J lost 6 bases, with 16 bases between them. CDR3: CASKADSLGNEQFF. CDR3 nucleotides: TGTGCCAGCAAGGCGGATAGTCTGGGCAATGAGCAGTTCTTC.